This T cell receptor (beta chain) was retrieved from a study of cytomegalovirus exposure and HLA in healthy donors. Study details: In an earlier analysis, 95 million to 140 million unique TCR beta sequences were found from 200 million or so T cells. Whole-study findings and limits: Reported results showed that the classifier diagnosed cytomegalovirus status with high specificity and sensitivity. V- and J-gene trimming of TCR beta was linked (in a later analysis) to a missense DCLRE1C variant.

CDR1 is MGHRA, CDR2 YSYEKL, per germline. This CDR3 is 15 amino acids long. J gave up 3 bases and V 4 bases, and 3 bases lay outside the gene matches. In its sample, this clone was seen a few times. The antigen remains undetermined. The PCR had 60 Vbeta and 13 Jbeta primers. The assay was immunoSEQ multiplex PCR, and TCRdb's table has in-frame clones only and misses some. The sample includes some 120,000 clones, about 8.5% of them seen just once. This receptor was identified in a man in his forties in good health and CMV-seronegative. The sample consisted of PBMCs. This rearrangement joins TRBV4-1 to TRBJ2-3, with 11 bases matching TRBD2. The CDR3 sequence is CASSRTSGGTDTQYF. Here the CDR3 DNA reads TGCGCCAGCAGCCGAACTAGCGGGGGAACAGATACGCAGTATTTT.